The 9 T cell receptor beta chains in this list originate from one sample, sequenced in a study of beta chain features in type 1 diabetes. Reverse transcribing all isolated RNA meant expressed TCRB transcripts were sequenced. Produced via immunoSEQ multiplex PCR; TCRdb's table is partial and in-frame only. The sample has about 340,000 clones, roughly 8% seen once. Sample: central memory CD4+ T cells from blood. The receptors shown here come from a woman aged 18 to 35 in good health.

This clone occurred many times. V gene TRBV7-9 combines with J gene TRBJ2-7; D unclear. V was trimmed by 5 bases and J by 2 bases, leaving 13 bases between them. The germline CDR1 and CDR2 sequences are SEHNR and FQNEAQ (reference sequence). This CDR3 is built from 14 residues. The CDR3 nucleotides read TGTGCCAGCAGCCCTAAAGGACGGACCTACGAGCAGTACTTC. It translates to CASSPKGRTYEQYF.

This clone was recorded a few times. The V and J genes are TRBV10-3 and TRBJ2-7, with D tentatively TRBD2 (5 bases). Germline V gives CDR1 ENHRY, CDR2 SYGVKD. V lost 8 bases, J lost 5 bases, and 16 bases lay in between. The CDR3 is made up of 13 amino acids. CDR3 DNA: TGTGCCATCGCCCGGGGTAGCCTCGACGAGCAGTACTTC. Translating it yields CAIARGSLDEQYF.

The genes are TRBV5-6 and TRBJ2-5; 7 bases line up with TRBD2. The V and J ends lost 4 bases and 3 bases, in that order; junction bases with no gene match: 3. The CDR3 is 13 residues long. Germline V gene data show CDR1 as SGHDT and CDR2 as YYEEEE. The CDR3 reads CASSSGTKETQYF. CDR3 DNA: TGTGCCAGCAGCAGTGGGACTAAAGAGACCCAGTACTTC.

CDR3 amino acids: CASSLRGPSGYTF. The CDR3 DNA reads TGCGCCAGCAGCTTAAGGGGGCCCAGTGGCTACACCTTC. V is TRBV5-1 and J is TRBJ1-2, with 7 bases fitting TRBD1. The CDR3 is 13 amino acids. Trimming at V came to 2 bases and at J to 7 bases, leaving 5 bases not matched to a gene. Germline lookup yields CDR1 SGHRS and CDR2 YFSETQ.

This clone turned up a few times. The rearrangement uses TRBV5-1 and TRBJ2-6; 8 positions agree with TRBD1. V was pared by 6 bases and J by 0 bases, with 5 bases of the junction left unmatched. This CDR3 region has 16 residues. CDR1 SGHRS and CDR2 YFSETQ come from the germline V gene. The CDR3 bases are TGCGCCAGCATACAGGGGGATTTCTCTGGGGCCAACGTCCTGACTTTC. Translation: CASIQGDFSGANVLTF.

The chain uses TRBV28 and TRBJ1-1, with D unclear. The V end was cut by 6 bases, the J end by 1 base, with 9 bases between. Germline values: CDR1 MDHEN, CDR2 SYDVKM. This CDR3 region has 13 residues. DNA for the CDR3: TGTGCCAGCAGGGTTTGGCCGAACACTGAAGCTTTCTTT. It is translated as CASRVWPNTEAFF.

This clone came up a few times. The genes are TRBV5-6 and TRBJ1-2; D possibly corresponds to TRBD1 (6 bases). V was shortened by 0 bases and J by 7 bases, with 10 bases between the two germline ends. CDR3 length equals 13 residues. Germline values: CDR1 SGHDT, CDR2 YYEEEE. The CDR3 nucleotides are TGTGCCAGCAGCTTGGGGCAGGGGCTTGGCTACACCTTC. The encoded protein is CASSLGQGLGYTF.

This chain connects TRBV5-6 to TRBJ2-2, with D hard to call. The length of the CDR3 is 12 residues. The V gene lost 5 bases and the J gene lost 7 bases, with 9 bases spanning the gap. From germline, CDR1 is SGHDT and CDR2 YYEEEE. The CDR3 sequence: CASRRWDGELFF. The CDR3, as DNA: TGTGCCAGCAGGCGTTGGGACGGGGAGCTGTTTTTT.

The chain combines TRBV18 with TRBJ2-2; TRBD1 agrees at 9 bases. Germline CDR1 reads KGHSH; CDR2 reads LQKENI. V dropped 8 bases and J dropped 5; count of bases not matched to a gene: 6. The CDR3 totals 14 residues. As DNA, the CDR3 is TGTGCCAGCCAACCCGGACAGGGGACCGGGGAGCTGTTTTTT. It yields the protein CASQPGQGTGELFF.